This TCR beta chain was recovered during a study of CD8+ T cells in alopecia areata. Overall study findings and caveats: TCR sharing was clearer in mice than between patients, perhaps partly owing to patient HLA diversity. Higher clonality and more expanded CD8+ clones appeared in lesional than normal scalp. Resident alphabeta T cells of normal skin are also sequenced in scalp samples.

The CDR3 has 13 amino acids. The germline V gene encodes CDR1 SQVTM and CDR2 ANQGSEA. The germline V and J ends were trimmed by 4 bases and 4 bases, with 10 bases remaining between them. RNA extraction was followed by reverse transcription into cDNA, which acted as the sequencing template. Using immunoSEQ multiplex PCR, the repertoire was profiled, and TCRdb retains in-frame clones only, with some absent. The sample records around 150,000 clones, roughly 60% being singletons. This clone was seen only a few times. Antigen specificity is unknown. PBMCs served as the source from which CD4+ and CD8+ T cells were sorted.

The sample taken for sequencing was CD8+ T cells sorted from blood. The TCR sequence derives from a human donor in good health. The V call is TRBV29-1, the J call TRBJ2-2; D not resolved. The CDR3 bases are TGCAGCGTTGGTTCGGCGAGCACCGGGGAGCTGTTTTTT. Its protein product is CSVGSASTGELFF.